This T cell receptor (beta chain) emerged from a study of blood T cell repertoires in COVID-19. On the study more broadly: Specimens from acute and convalescent COVID-19 originated in the United States, Italy and Spain. T cells, B-cell-depleted T cells, or PBMCs provided the cDNA or gDNA that served as material.

Trimming removed 2 bases at V and 0 bases at J, with 15 bases between. CDR1 is SGHRS and CDR2 is YFSETQ in the germline V gene. This CDR3 is 17 amino acids long. Assay: immunoSEQ multiplex PCR; the TCRdb copy retains only in-frame clones and omits some. The top ten hold around 0.9% of the sample, which has some 300,000 clones, 88% seen once. This rearrangement joins TRBV5-1 to TRBJ2-1; D gene unclear. The sequence came from a woman in her thirties who had recovered from COVID-19. The sequencing input was PBMCs or T cells enriched from blood (not recorded which). The CDR3 DNA sequence: TGCGCCAGCAGCTTAACAGCCTCCCAAAGCTCCTACAATGAGCAGTTCTTC. Translated: CASSLTASQSSYNEQFF.